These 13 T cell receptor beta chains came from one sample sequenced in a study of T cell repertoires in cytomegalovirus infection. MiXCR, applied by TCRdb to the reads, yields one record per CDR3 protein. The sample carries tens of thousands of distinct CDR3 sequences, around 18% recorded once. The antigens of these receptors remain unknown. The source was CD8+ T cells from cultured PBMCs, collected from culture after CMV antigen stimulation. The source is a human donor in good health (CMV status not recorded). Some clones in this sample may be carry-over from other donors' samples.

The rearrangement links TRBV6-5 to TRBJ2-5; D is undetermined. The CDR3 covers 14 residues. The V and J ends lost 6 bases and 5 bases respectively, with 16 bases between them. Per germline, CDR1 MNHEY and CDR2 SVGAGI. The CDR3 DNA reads TGTGCCAGCAGCCCTCGAATGTCGGAGGAGACCCAGTACTTC. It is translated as CASSPRMSEETQYF.

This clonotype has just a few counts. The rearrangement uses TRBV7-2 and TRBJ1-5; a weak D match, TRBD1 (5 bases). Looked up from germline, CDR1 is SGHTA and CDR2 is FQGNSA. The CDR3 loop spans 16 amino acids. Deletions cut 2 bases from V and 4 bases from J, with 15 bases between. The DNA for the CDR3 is TGTGCCAGCAGCTTAAATGCAGGGCAGTCGAATCAGCCCCAGCATTTT. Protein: CASSLNAGQSNQPQHF.

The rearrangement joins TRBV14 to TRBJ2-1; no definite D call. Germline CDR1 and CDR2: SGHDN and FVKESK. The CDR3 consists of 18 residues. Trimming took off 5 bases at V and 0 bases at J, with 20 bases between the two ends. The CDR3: CASSSHLTPLSSYNEQFF. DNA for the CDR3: TGTGCCAGCAGCTCCCATTTGACTCCTCTAAGCTCCTACAATGAGCAGTTCTTC.

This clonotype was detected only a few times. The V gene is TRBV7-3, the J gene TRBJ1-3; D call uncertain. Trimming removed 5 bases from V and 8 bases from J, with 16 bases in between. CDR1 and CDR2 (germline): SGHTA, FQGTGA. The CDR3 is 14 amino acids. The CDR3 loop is CASSPGWTSDTIYF. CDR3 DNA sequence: TGTGCCAGCAGCCCAGGTTGGACCTCGGACACCATATATTTT.

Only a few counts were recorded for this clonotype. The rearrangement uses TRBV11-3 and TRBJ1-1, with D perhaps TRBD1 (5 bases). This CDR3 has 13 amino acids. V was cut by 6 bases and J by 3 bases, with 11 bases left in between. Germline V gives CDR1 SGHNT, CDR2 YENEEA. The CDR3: CASRGPSDTEAFF. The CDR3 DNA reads TGTGCCAGCAGGGGACCTTCGGACACTGAAGCTTTCTTT. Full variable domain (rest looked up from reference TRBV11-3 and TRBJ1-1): EAGVVQSPRYKIIEKKQPVAFWCNPISGHNTLYWYLQNLGQGPELLIRYENEEAVDDSQLPKDRFSAERLKGVDSTLKIQPAELGDSAVYLCASRGPSDTEAFFGQGTRLTVV.

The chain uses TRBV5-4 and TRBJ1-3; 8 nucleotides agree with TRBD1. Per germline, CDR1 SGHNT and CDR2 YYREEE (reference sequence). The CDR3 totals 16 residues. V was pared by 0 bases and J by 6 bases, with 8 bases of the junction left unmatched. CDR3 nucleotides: TGTGCCAGCAGCTTGGCCGGGACAGGTGAAGTAAACACCATATATTTT. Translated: CASSLAGTGEVNTIYF.

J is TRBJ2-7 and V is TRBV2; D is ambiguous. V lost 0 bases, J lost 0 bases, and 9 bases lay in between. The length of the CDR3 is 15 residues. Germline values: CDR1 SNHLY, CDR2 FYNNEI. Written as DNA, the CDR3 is TGTGCCAGCAGTGAAGCAAGTCTAAGCTCCTACGAGCAGTACTTC. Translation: CASSEASLSSYEQYF.

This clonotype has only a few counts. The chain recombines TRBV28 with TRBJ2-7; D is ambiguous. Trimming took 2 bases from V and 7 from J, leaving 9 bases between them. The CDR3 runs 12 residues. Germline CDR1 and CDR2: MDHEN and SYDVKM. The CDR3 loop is CASSLKGREQYF. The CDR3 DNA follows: TGTGCCAGCAGTTTAAAGGGTCGGGAGCAGTACTTC.

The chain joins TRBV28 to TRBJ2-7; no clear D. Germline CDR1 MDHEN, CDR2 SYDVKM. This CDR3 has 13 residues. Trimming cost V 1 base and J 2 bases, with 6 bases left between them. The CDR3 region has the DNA TGTGCCAGCAGTTTATTACAGACCTACGAGCAGTACTTC. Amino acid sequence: CASSLLQTYEQYF.

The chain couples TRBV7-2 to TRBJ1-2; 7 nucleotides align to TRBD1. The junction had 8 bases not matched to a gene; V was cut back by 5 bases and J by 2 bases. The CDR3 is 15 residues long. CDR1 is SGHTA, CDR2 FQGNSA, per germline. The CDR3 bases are TGTGCCAGCAGCCAAGCGGGACAGTCGAACTATGGCTACACCTTC. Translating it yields CASSQAGQSNYGYTF.

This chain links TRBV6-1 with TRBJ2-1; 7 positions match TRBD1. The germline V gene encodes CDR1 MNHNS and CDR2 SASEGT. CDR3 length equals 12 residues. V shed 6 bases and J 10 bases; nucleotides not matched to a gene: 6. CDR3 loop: CASSFPGQEQFF. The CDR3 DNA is TGTGCCAGCAGCTTTCCGGGACAGGAGCAGTTCTTC.

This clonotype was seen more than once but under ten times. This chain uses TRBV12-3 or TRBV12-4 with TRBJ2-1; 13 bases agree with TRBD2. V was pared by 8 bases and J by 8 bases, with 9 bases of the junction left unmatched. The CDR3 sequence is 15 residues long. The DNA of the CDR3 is TGTGCCAGCGTGACGGGACTAGCGGGGAGGGATGAGCAGTTCTTC. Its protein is CASVTGLAGRDEQFF.

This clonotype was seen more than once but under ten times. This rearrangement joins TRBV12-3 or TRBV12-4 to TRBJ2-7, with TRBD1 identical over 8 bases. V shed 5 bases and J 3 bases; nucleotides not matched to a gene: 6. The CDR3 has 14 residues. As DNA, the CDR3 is TGTGCCAGCAGTCCCGGGACAGGAGTCTACGAGCAGTACTTC. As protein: CASSPGTGVYEQYF.